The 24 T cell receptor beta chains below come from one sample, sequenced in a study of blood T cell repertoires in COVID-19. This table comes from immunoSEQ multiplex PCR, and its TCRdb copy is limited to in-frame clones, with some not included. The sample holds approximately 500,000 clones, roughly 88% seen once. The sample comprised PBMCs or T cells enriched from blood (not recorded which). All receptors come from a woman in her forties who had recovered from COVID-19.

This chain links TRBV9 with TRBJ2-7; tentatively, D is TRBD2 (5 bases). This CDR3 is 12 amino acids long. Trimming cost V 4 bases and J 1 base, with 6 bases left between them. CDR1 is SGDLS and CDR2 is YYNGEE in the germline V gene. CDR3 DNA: TGTGCCAGCAGCCCGGGATCCTACGAGCAGTACTTC. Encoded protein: CASSPGSYEQYF.

The CDR3 DNA sequence: TGTGCCAGCAGACAGGGACGCGGCTACACCTTC. This encodes CASRQGRGYTF. The rearrangement links TRBV11-2 to TRBJ1-2; D is perhaps TRBD1 (6 bases). The CDR3 totals 11 residues. The V gene lost 6 bases and the J gene lost 8 bases, with 10 bases spanning the gap. In germline, CDR1 is SGHAT, CDR2 FQNNGV.

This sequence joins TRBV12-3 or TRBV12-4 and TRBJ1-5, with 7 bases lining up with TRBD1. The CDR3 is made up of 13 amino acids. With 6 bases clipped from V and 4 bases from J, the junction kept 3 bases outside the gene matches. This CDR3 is CASRDRSNQPQHF. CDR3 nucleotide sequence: TGTGCCAGCAGGGACAGGTCAAATCAGCCCCAGCATTTT.

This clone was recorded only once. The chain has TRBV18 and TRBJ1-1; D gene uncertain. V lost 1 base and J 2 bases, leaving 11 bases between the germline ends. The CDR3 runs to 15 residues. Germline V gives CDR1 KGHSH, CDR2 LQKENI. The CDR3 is CASSPQRASNTEAFF. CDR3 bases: TGTGCCAGCTCACCACAGAGGGCGAGTAACACTGAAGCTTTCTTT.

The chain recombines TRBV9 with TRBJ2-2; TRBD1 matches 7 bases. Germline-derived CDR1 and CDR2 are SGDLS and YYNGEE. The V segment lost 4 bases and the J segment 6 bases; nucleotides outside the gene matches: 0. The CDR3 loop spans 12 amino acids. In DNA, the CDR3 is TGTGCCAGCAGCACAGGGGCCGGGGAGCTGTTTTTT. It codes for CASSTGAGELFF.

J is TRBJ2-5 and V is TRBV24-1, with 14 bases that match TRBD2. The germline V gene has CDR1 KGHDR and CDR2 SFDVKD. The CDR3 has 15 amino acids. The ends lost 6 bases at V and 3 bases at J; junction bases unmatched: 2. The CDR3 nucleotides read TGTGCCACCAGTCCGGGACTAGCGGGAGAAGAGACCCAGTACTTC. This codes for CATSPGLAGEETQYF.

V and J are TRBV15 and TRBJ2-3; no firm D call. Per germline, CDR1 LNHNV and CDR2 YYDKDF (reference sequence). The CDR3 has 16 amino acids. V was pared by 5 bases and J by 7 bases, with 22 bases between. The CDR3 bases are TGTGCCACCAGCGCACCTAGTGTAGGAGAGAGGAATACGCAGTATTTT. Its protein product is CATSAPSVGERNTQYF.

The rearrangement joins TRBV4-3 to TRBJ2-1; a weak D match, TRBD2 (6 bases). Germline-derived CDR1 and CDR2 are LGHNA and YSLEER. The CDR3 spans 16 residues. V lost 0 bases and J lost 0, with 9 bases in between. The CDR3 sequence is CASSQEYGSSYNEQFF. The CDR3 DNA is TGCGCCAGCAGCCAAGAATACGGGAGCTCCTACAATGAGCAGTTCTTC.

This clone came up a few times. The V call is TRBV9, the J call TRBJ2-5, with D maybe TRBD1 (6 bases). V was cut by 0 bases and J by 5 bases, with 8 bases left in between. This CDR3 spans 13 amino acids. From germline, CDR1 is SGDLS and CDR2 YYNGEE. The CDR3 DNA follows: TGTGCCAGCAGCGTAGACAGGGCTGAGACCCAGTACTTC. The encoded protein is CASSVDRAETQYF.

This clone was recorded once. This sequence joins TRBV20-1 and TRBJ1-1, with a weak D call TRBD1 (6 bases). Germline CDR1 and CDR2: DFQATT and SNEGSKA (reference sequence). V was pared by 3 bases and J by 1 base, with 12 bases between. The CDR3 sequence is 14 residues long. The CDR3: CSASTGQRNTEAFF. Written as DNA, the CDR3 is TGCAGTGCTAGTACGGGACAAAGGAACACTGAAGCTTTCTTT.

The CDR3 DNA reads as TGCGCCAGCAGCTTGAATATGGGGAGGGGCCAAGAGACCCAGTACTTC. Its translation: CASSLNMGRGQETQYF. The chain joins TRBV5-1 to TRBJ2-5; TRBD2 agrees at 7 bases. Germline CDR1 SGHRS, CDR2 YFSETQ. The CDR3 is 16 residues long. V lost 1 base and J lost 1; bases outside the gene matches: 7.

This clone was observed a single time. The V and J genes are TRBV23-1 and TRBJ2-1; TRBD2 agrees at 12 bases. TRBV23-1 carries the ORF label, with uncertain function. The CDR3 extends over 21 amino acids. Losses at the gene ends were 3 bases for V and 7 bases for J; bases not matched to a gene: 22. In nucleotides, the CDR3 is TGCGCCAGCAGTCAGCTAGGACAGGGGTCTAGCGGGAGGGCCTTAAGGAATGAGCAGTTCTTC. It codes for CASSQLGQGSSGRALRNEQFF.

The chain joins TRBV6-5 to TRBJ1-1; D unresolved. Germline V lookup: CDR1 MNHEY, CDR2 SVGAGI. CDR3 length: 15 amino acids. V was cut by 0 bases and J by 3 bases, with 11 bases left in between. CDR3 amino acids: CASSYSNRGYTEAFF. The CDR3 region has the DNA TGTGCCAGCAGTTACTCGAATCGAGGGTACACTGAAGCTTTCTTT.

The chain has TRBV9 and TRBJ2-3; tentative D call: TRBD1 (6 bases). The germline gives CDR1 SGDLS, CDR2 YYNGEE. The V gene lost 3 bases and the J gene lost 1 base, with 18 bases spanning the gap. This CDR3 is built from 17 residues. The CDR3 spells CASSARTGLIRTDTQYF. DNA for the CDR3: TGTGCCAGCAGCGCAAGAACAGGGTTGATTCGCACAGATACGCAGTATTTT. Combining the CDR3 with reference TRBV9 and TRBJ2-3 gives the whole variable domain DSGVTQTPKHLITATGQRVTLRCSPRSGDLSVYWYQQSLDQGLQFLIQYYNGEERAKGNILERFSAQQFPDLHSELNLSSLELGDSALYFCASSARTGLIRTDTQYFGPGTRLTVL.

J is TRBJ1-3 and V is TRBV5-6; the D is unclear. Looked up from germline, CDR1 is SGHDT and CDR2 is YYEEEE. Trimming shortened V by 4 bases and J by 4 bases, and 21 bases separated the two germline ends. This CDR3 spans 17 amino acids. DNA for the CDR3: TGTGCCAGCAGCCGTCGTATTCATCTGGGGAGCGGAAACACCATATATTTT. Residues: CASSRRIHLGSGNTIYF.

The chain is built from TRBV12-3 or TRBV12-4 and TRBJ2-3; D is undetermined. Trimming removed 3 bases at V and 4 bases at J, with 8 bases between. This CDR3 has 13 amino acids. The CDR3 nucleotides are TGTGCCAGCAGTTTTATCGTCCCAGATACGCAGTATTTT. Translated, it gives CASSFIVPDTQYF.

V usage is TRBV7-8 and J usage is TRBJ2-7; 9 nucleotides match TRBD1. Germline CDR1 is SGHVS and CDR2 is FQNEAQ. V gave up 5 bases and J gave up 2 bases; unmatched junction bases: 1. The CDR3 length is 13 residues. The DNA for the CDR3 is TGTGCCAGCAGCCGGGACAGGGCCTACGAGCAGTACTTC. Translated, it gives CASSRDRAYEQYF.

CDR3 sequence (DNA): TGTGCCAGCAGTGAATTTCCCCGGCCCCAGCATTTT. As protein: CASSEFPRPQHF. The V call is TRBV6-1, the J call TRBJ1-5; D call uncertain. In germline, CDR1 is MNHNS, CDR2 SASEGT. CDR3 length equals 12 residues. Trimming took off 2 bases at V and 9 bases at J, with 8 bases between the two ends.

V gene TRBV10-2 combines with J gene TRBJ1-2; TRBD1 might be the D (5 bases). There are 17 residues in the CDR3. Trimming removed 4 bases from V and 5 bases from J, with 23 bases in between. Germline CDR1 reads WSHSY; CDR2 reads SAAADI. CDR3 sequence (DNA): TGCGCCAGCAGTGCGGAACCGTTGGGGCCGTACTTGTATGGCTACACCTTC. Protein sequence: CASSAEPLGPYLYGYTF.

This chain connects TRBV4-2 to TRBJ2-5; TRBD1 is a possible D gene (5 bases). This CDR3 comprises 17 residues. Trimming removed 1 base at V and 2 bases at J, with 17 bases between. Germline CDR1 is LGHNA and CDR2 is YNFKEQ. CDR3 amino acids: CASSQGHGHSYQETQYF. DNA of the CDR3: TGTGCCAGCAGCCAAGGACACGGACACTCATATCAAGAGACCCAGTACTTC.

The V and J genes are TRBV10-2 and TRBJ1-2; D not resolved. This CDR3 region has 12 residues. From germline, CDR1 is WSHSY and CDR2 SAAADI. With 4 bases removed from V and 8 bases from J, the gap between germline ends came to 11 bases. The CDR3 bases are TGCGCCAGCAGTGGTGGAGGCGGGGGCTACACCTTC. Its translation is CASSGGGGGYTF.

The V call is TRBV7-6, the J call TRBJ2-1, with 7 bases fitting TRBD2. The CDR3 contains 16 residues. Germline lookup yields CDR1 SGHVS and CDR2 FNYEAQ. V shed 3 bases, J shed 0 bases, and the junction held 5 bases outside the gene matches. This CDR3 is CASSFGGSVSYNEQFF. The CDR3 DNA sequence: TGTGCCAGCAGCTTCGGCGGGAGTGTCTCCTACAATGAGCAGTTCTTC.

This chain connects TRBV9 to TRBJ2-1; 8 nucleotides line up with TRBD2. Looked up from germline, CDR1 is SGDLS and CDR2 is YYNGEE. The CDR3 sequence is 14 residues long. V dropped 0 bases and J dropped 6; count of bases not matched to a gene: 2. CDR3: CASSVGGTSNEQFF. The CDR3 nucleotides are TGTGCCAGCAGCGTAGGAGGGACTAGCAATGAGCAGTTCTTC.

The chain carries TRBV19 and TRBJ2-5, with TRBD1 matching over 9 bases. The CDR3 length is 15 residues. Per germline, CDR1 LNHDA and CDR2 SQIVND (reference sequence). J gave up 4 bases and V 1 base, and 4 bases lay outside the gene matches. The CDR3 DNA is TGTGCCAGTAGTATAGGGGGGACAGGGTCAGAGACCCAGTACTTC. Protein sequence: CASSIGGTGSETQYF. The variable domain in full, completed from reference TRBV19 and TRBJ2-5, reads DGGITQSPKYLFRKEGQNVTLSCEQNLNHDAMYWYRQDPGQGLRLIYYSQIVNDFQKGDIAEGYSVSREKKESFPLTVTSAQKNPTAFYLCASSIGGTGSETQYFGPGTRLLVL.